Given below is one T cell receptor (beta chain) in context. The antigen is unknown. Trimming left V 4 bases short and J 8 bases short, with 17 bases between. This CDR3 has 15 residues. Germline V gives CDR1 MNHEY, CDR2 SMNVEV (reference sequence). This record comes from a study of cytomegalovirus exposure and HLA in healthy donors. General observations from the study: Some V segments, TRBV6-2 and TRBV6-3 among them, were indistinguishable and were therefore excluded.

Amplification used 60 Vbeta primers and 13 Jbeta primers. Sequenced by immunoSEQ multiplex PCR; TCRdb stores in-frame clones only, minus some. The sample has 100,000 to 150,000 clones. This chain uses TRBV27 with TRBJ1-4; D perhaps matches TRBD1 (5 bases). Material for sequencing was PBMCs. The clonotype comes from a man aged 40-49 years in good health and CMV-seronegative. Here the CDR3 reads CASSSPTAGGEKLFF. The CDR3 DNA follows: TGTGCCAGCAGTTCGCCGACGGCCGGGGGGGAAAAACTGTTTTTT.